This TCR beta chain was sequenced during a study of low-dose radiotherapy and immunotherapy resistance in tumors (dated by TCRdb to about 2022). Background for the entire study: Cohort 1 received 0.5 Gy per fraction every 2 weeks, with a prescribed total PTV dose of 6.5 Gy. Eight patients were included in the translational analysis: three from the first dose cohort and the first five from the second dose cohort. Patients were given nivolumab as a 240 mg flat dose every two weeks and ipilimumab at 1 mg/kg every six weeks, with both drugs delivered intravenously. Aspirin 300 mg was taken orally once daily by patients for four cycles, starting on cycle 1 day 1. No randomization into treatment groups was done for the people taking part in the trial. Intravenous cyclophosphamide at 200 mg/m2 was administered every two weeks, one day ahead of each radiation and immunotherapy administration. In Cohort 2, 1 Gy per fraction was delivered every two weeks, for a total of 13 Gy over 26 weeks.

V trim: 4 bases; J trim: 8 bases; unmatched bases: 7. From a lookup of the germline V gene, CDR1 and CDR2 are SGHTA and FQGTGA. Measured from the cysteine to the phenylalanine, the CDR3 is 14 residues long. The kept DNA is CDR3 alone, 42 bases in frame from the first base. For this clonotype: This clone's antigen is unknown. Base qualities are not recorded, but no much larger clone differs from it by a single base.

Sequenced on an Illumina HiSeq 2500. Superscript III and a set of TRAV- and TRBV-specific primers were used to synthesize first-strand cDNA, so that both TCRalpha and TCRbeta chains were covered. TCRs were amplified for about 20 PCR cycles with Phusion, using a constant-region primer paired with the adapter attached to the V primers. Isolated mRNA was amplified with the MessageAmp II aRNA Amplification Kit, using an approximately 15-hour in vitro transcription at 37°C. The Dynabeads mRNA DIRECT Purification Kit was used to isolate mRNA for TCR sequencing. Indexed Illumina adapters were added in a second Phusion PCR of roughly 25 cycles, and the PCR products were purified with AMPure XP beads. Under the source paper's analysis protocol: Using custom Perl scripts, TCR sequences encoding the same protein were pooled, out-of-frame sequences were removed, and the abundance of each clonotype was computed. Any TCR sequence backed by just one read was left out of the analysis. The metrics used to describe the repertoires included Shannon entropy, Gini index, clonality, richness, and the frequency of TCRs shared between repertoires. The public sequencing data were trimmed at Q25 with fastp and processed into clonotypes with MiXCR by TCRdb, which kept only in-frame beta chains. Rows matching on CDR3 protein sequence are summarized as one entry with the most common DNA and genes. Here the V and J calls rest on TCRdb's processing, not on the authors' analysis. In this sample the table shows around 68,000 distinct CDR3 sequences, around a quarter of which occur a single time. Roughly 7% of the sample is taken by the ten largest.

Explained via the paper, the time point label denotes: before trial treatment. The donors took part in RACIN, a single-arm, phase I, dose-escalation trial that combined nivolumab, ipilimumab, aspirin, low-dose cyclophosphamide and low-dose radiotherapy. Eligible patients had advanced, TIL-negative solid tumors. This TCR derives from a male donor with rectosigmoid adenocarcinoma. The specimen was PBMCs, collected before treatment. The V and J segments used are TRBV7-3 and TRBJ2-1; 8 bases in the junction line up with TRBD1. The CDR3 in this case is CASSSEGQAHEQFF. The nucleotides read TGTGCCAGCAGCTCTGAGGGACAGGCCCATGAGCAGTTCTTC.